Given below is one T cell receptor beta chain in context. The antigen is unknown. The source of the sample is a study of CD8+CD57+ T cells in acquired aplastic anemia. At the level of the study: Quantities of DNA derived from sorted CD4+ and CD8+ cells averaged 3.2 ug. Study-level points and caveats: Significant differences in CD8+ Simpson's diversity were not observed between patients and controls.

The CDR3 is 14 residues long. Germline-derived CDR1 and CDR2 are SNHLY and FYNNEI. Trimming took 6 bases from V and 3 from J; bases not matched to a gene: 6. The patients chosen for sequencing had shown expansion of CD8+CD57+ cells (detected by flow cytometry). Each patient gave a blood sample that was collected before any therapy had been received. Genomic DNA served as template for TCR beta VDJ and CDR3 profiling. TCRdb fed the reads into MiXCR, producing one record per CDR3 protein. This repertoire shows around 250,000 distinct CDR3 sequences, approximately 82% found once; its top ten account for 42%.

V is TRBV2 and J is TRBJ2-3; 7 bases are shared with TRBD1. The TCR sequence derives from a human donor with aplastic anemia. Material for sequencing was sorted CD4+, CD8+, or CD8+CD57+ T cells (not recorded which) from PBMCs. The CDR3 region is CASRGQVVTDTQYF. CDR3 nucleotide sequence: TGTGCCAGCAGAGGACAGGTCGTGACAGATACGCAGTATTTT.